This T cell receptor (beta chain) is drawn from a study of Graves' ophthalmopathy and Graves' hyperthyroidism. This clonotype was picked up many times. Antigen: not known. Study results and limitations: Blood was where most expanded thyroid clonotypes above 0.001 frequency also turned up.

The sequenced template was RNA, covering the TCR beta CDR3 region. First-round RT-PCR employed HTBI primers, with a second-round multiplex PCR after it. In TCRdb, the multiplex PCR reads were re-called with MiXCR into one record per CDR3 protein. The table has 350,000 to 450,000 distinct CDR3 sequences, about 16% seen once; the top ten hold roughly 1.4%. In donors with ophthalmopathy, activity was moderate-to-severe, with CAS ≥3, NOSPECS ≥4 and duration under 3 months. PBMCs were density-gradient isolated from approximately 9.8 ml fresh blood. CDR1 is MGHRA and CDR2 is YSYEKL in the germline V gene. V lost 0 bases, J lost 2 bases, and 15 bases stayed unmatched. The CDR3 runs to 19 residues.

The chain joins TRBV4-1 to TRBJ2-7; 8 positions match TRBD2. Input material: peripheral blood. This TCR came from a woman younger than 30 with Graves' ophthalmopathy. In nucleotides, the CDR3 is TGCGCCAGCAGCCAAGATTTTATTAAACGGGGGGGTTCCCCCTACGAGCAGTACTTC. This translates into CASSQDFIKRGGSPYEQYF.